This TCR beta chain derives from a study of T-cell reconstitution after alpha-beta-depleted transplantation in children. Study-level findings and limits: Day-60 TCRbeta diversity that was high in some patients was derived from surviving recipient T cells and thymic progenitors. About two months after transplant, alpha-beta T cells reportedly came from several hundred expanded graft clones. T-cell counts and diversity at one year following transplant were attributed mainly to newly produced T cells.

Unique molecular identifiers were incorporated into the prepared TCRbeta library. One entry per CDR3 protein, called by TCRdb with MiXCR from the PCR reads. The sample yields hundreds of thousands of distinct CDR3 sequences, 13% seen once. In regard to this clonotype: Antigen: not known.

The receptor comes from a male patient between 5 and 17 years old who had a stem cell transplant for acute myeloid leukemia, so the T cells may come from the graft donor. The specimen was PBMCs, mostly from graft donor cells, collected 360 days after TCRalphabeta/CD19-depleted stem cell transplant.

The CDR3 spells CATKVADTQYF. In DNA, the CDR3 is TGTGCCACCAAGGTTGCAGATACGCAGTATTTT. This rearrangement joins TRBV24-1 to TRBJ2-3, with no clear D. Trimming cost V 8 bases and J 4 bases, with 6 bases left between them. The CDR3 runs to 11 residues. CDR1 KGHDR and CDR2 SFDVKD come from the germline V gene.